One sample yielded the 23 T cell receptor beta chains listed below, sequenced in a study of blood T cells in healthy people across ages. Using a J-beta primer mix together with a sample-barcoded 5' primer, a second PCR was run for roughly 6 to 12 cycles. TCRdb reprocessed the 5' RACE reads with MiXCR, giving one entry per CDR3 protein. The table has about 1 million distinct CDR3 sequences, more than 35% seen once. Specimen: blood. These receptors came from a woman aged 55-69 years in good health.

This clonotype was recorded a few times. V and J are TRBV28 and TRBJ2-4, with 7 bases that match TRBD1. The end of the DNA fits TRBJ2-5 better, so the J call may be wrong. This CDR3 region has 15 residues. Germline-derived CDR1 and CDR2 are MDHEN and SYDVKM. In nucleotides, the CDR3 is TGTGCCATCTCATCCACAGGGGCCCCCCAAGAGACCCAGTACTTC. Encoded protein: CAISSTGAPQETQYF.

The chain recombines TRBV28 with TRBJ2-1; 13 bases fit TRBD2. V was pared by 4 bases and J by 3 bases, with 12 bases of the junction left unmatched. The CDR3 extends over 19 amino acids. CDR1 is MDHEN and CDR2 is SYDVKM in the germline V gene. CDR3 nucleotides: TGTGCCAGCAGTTCGCGGGGACTAGCGGGAACGGGAGTCTACAATGAGCAGTTCTTC. Its protein is CASSSRGLAGTGVYNEQFF.

The J gene is TRBJ1-5, the V gene TRBV12-3 or TRBV12-4, with 8 bases aligning to TRBD1. The CDR3 length is 12 residues. Trimming removed 8 bases from V and 4 bases from J; junction bases left unmatched: 1. The CDR3 sequence is CASRDRNQPQHF. DNA of the CDR3: TGTGCCAGCCGGGACAGGAATCAGCCCCAGCATTTT.

The chain employs TRBV3-1 and TRBJ1-1; D is ambiguous. V was shortened by 1 base and J by 8 bases, with 8 bases between the two germline ends. Germline-derived CDR1 and CDR2 are LGHDT and YNNKEL (reference sequence). This CDR3 region has 12 residues. CDR3 region: CASSQVGGEAFF. In DNA form, the CDR3 reads TGTGCCAGCAGCCAAGTCGGCGGCGAAGCTTTCTTT.

J is TRBJ2-4 and V is TRBV20-1, with D possibly being TRBD2 (5 bases). Germline V gives CDR1 DFQATT, CDR2 SNEGSKA (reference sequence). The CDR3 has 14 residues. V was cut by 5 bases and J by 1 base, with 12 bases left in between. The CDR3 sequence: CSAPSGAAKNIQYF. For the CDR3, the DNA is TGCAGTGCTCCGAGCGGAGCGGCCAAAAACATTCAGTACTTC.

This clonotype was counted a few times. Written as DNA, the CDR3 is TGTGCCAGCTCACCATCCGACAGGTCTGGGGCCAACGTCCTGACTTTC. Amino acid sequence: CASSPSDRSGANVLTF. The V gene is TRBV18, the J gene TRBJ2-6; the D gene is possibly TRBD1 (6 bases). V lost 2 bases, J lost 1 base, and 9 bases lay in between. CDR1 KGHSH and CDR2 LQKENI come from the germline V gene. This CDR3 comprises 16 residues. Full variable domain (missing parts from reference TRBV18 and TRBJ2-6): NAGVMQNPRHLVRRRGQEARLRCSPMKGHSHVYWYRQLPEEGLKFMVYLQKENIIDESGMPKERFSAEFPKEGPSILRIQQVVRGDSAAYFCASSPSDRSGANVLTFGAGSRLTVL.

Only a few counts were recorded for this clonotype. The chain employs TRBV14 and TRBJ2-7, with unresolved D. Germline-derived CDR1 and CDR2 are SGHDN and FVKESK. With 1 base removed from V and 2 bases from J, the gap between germline ends came to 9 bases. There are 14 residues in the CDR3. CDR3 nucleotides: TGTGCCAGCAGCCAAGGAGTAATCGCCTACGAGCAGTACTTC. This translates into CASSQGVIAYEQYF.

This sequence joins TRBV6-4 and TRBJ1-1; 9 bases line up with TRBD1. Losses at the gene ends were 3 bases for V and 1 base for J; bases not matched to a gene: 12. CDR3 length equals 18 residues. The germline CDR1 and CDR2 sequences are MRHNA and SNTAGT. CDR3 bases: TGTGCCAGCAGTGATCCGACAGGGGGTCCCGTATCGAACACTGAAGCTTTCTTT. Residues: CASSDPTGGPVSNTEAFF.

The V call is TRBV15, the J call TRBJ2-5; 7 nucleotides agree with TRBD1. V shed 5 bases, J shed 5 bases, and the junction held 14 bases outside the gene matches. This CDR3 is built from 16 residues. Germline V gene lookup returns CDR1 LNHNV and CDR2 YYDKDF (reference sequence). The CDR3 nucleotides are TGTGCCACCAGCCGAATAGAGACAGGGAATATGGAGACCCAGTACTTC. It translates to CATSRIETGNMETQYF.

The table lists this clonotype with a few counts. The V gene is TRBV18, the J gene TRBJ2-7; D is unclear. The CDR3 is 13 amino acids. Deletions cut 3 bases from V and 3 bases from J, with 9 bases between. Germline CDR1 and CDR2: KGHSH and LQKENI. CDR3: CASSPARSYEQYF. The DNA for the CDR3 is TGTGCCAGCTCACCTGCGAGAAGCTACGAGCAGTACTTC.

This clonotype was detected only a few times. The chain employs TRBV28 and TRBJ2-5; 9 bases are a match to TRBD2. The V gene's germline CDR1 is MDHEN and CDR2 SYDVKM. Losses at the gene ends were 1 base for V and 7 bases for J; bases not matched to a gene: 4. This CDR3 is built from 14 residues. The CDR3 DNA follows: TGTGCCAGCAGTTTATCCGCGGGAGGGGTGACCCAGTACTTC. Translation: CASSLSAGGVTQYF. Full variable domain (rest looked up from reference TRBV28 and TRBJ2-5): DVKVTQSSRYLVKRTGEKVFLECVQDMDHENMFWYRQDPGLGLRLIYFSYDVKMKEKGDIPEGYSVSREKKERFSLILESASTNQTSMYLCASSLSAGGVTQYFGPGTRLLVL.

The chain uses TRBV7-9 and TRBJ1-6; D is possibly TRBD1 (5 bases). V dropped 6 bases and J dropped 6 bases, with 18 bases sitting between them. Germline values: CDR1 SEHNR, CDR2 FQNEAQ (reference sequence). There are 16 residues in the CDR3. CDR3 protein: CASSQMGGRTNSPLHF. The CDR3 bases are TGTGCCAGCAGTCAAATGGGGGGACGGACTAATTCACCCCTCCACTTT.

The gene calls are TRBV18 and TRBJ2-7; the match to TRBD2 covers 9 bases. The CDR3 has 18 amino acids. The trim removed 2 bases at V and 6 bases at J, leaving 17 bases unmatched. The germline gives CDR1 KGHSH, CDR2 LQKENI. As DNA, the CDR3 is TGTGCCAGCTCACCATTATCCCTAGCGGGACATCGTACGGGCGAGCAGTACTTC. This codes for CASSPLSLAGHRTGEQYF. Variable domain in full (rest from reference TRBV18 and TRBJ2-7): NAGVMQNPRHLVRRRGQEARLRCSPMKGHSHVYWYRQLPEEGLKFMVYLQKENIIDESGMPKERFSAEFPKEGPSILRIQQVVRGDSAAYFCASSPLSLAGHRTGEQYFGPGTRLTVT.

This clonotype has only a few counts. The rearrangement links TRBV7-8 to TRBJ1-2; TRBD1 matches 12 bases. The germline V gene encodes CDR1 SGHVS and CDR2 FQNEAQ. V trimming: 1 base; J trimming: 4 bases; junction bases outside the gene matches: 10. This CDR3 has 18 residues. This chain's CDR3 is CASSLVPGQGALSYGYTF. CDR3 DNA sequence: TGTGCCAGCAGCTTAGTCCCGGGACAGGGGGCATTGAGCTATGGCTACACCTTC.

The chain carries TRBV3-1 and TRBJ2-6; D uncertain. This CDR3 contains 15 residues. Trimming took off 4 bases at V and 4 bases at J, with 11 bases between the two ends. Germline V lookup: CDR1 LGHDT, CDR2 YNNKEL (reference sequence). Here the CDR3 DNA reads TGTGCCAGCAGCCTGCGTGCTCGCGGGGCCAACGTCCTGACTTTC. Translated: CASSLRARGANVLTF.

The V call is TRBV12-3 or TRBV12-4, the J call TRBJ1-2; TRBD1 agrees at 8 bases. This CDR3 has 16 residues. V shed 3 bases and J 3 bases; nucleotides not matched to a gene: 9. CDR3 in amino acids: CASSFRTGQNDYGYTF. As DNA, the CDR3 is TGTGCCAGCAGTTTCAGGACAGGGCAGAATGACTATGGCTACACCTTC.

As concerns this clonotype: Possible read error: a much larger clone is one base away. V and J are TRBV11-2 and TRBJ2-3; D might be TRBD2 (6 bases). The V end was cut by 5 bases, the J end by 2 bases, with 17 bases between. In germline, CDR1 is SGHAT, CDR2 FQNNGV. This CDR3 has 16 amino acids. The CDR3: CASSAQPGLNTDTQYF. In DNA form, the CDR3 reads TGTGCCAGCAGCGCGCAACCGGGACTCAACACAGATACGCAGTATTTT.

The V call is TRBV15, the J call TRBJ2-1; D is perhaps TRBD1 (6 bases). Germline V gene sequence: CDR1 LNHNV, CDR2 YYDKDF (reference sequence). The CDR3 sequence is 14 residues long. Trimming removed 5 bases at V and 10 bases at J, with 18 bases between. The CDR3 DNA reads TGTGCCACCAGCGGAAGGGTCGTGGGGGCAGAGCAGTTCTTC. Protein: CATSGRVVGAEQFF.

The CDR3 DNA is TGCAGTGCTAGAGATAAGGGCCTAGCAAACTCTGGGGCCAACGTCCTGACTTTC. Its protein is CSARDKGLANSGANVLTF. V is TRBV20-1 and J is TRBJ2-6; TRBD2 is a possible D gene (5 bases). CDR1 is DFQATT, CDR2 SNEGSKA, per germline (reference sequence). The germline V and J ends were trimmed by 0 bases and 0 bases, with 15 bases remaining between them. The CDR3 runs to 18 residues.

This chain links TRBV12-5 with TRBJ2-2, with 16 bases aligning to TRBD2. This CDR3 spans 19 amino acids. CDR1 is LGHNT, CDR2 FRNRAP, per germline. The trim removed 3 bases at V and 5 bases at J, leaving 9 bases unmatched. The CDR3 reads CASGLRGLAGGPETGELFF. The CDR3 DNA reads TGTGCTAGTGGTTTAAGGGGACTAGCGGGAGGGCCGGAGACCGGGGAGCTGTTTTTT.

The chain recombines TRBV27 with TRBJ2-7, with no clear D. V was clipped by 3 bases and J by 3 bases, with 12 bases between them. The germline V gene has CDR1 MNHEY and CDR2 SMNVEV (reference sequence). The CDR3 runs 14 residues. In nucleotides, the CDR3 is TGTGCCAGCAGTTTCAGGTCTTACAACTACGAGCAGTACTTC. Amino acids: CASSFRSYNYEQYF.

This clonotype was observed a handful of times. The chain links TRBV30 to TRBJ2-3; possibly TRBD1 or TRBD2 for D (5 bases each). Trimming shortened V by 1 base and J by 2 bases, and 13 bases separated the two germline ends. Looked up from germline, CDR1 is GTSNPN and CDR2 is SVGIG (reference sequence). This CDR3 is 15 amino acids long. The CDR3, as DNA: TGTGCCTGGAGTGGGGGACCCTTTGACACAGATACGCAGTATTTT. It translates to CAWSGGPFDTDTQYF.

The chain has TRBV12-3 or TRBV12-4 and TRBJ2-5, with 10 bases lining up with TRBD1. This CDR3 contains 17 residues. Germline trimming cut 1 base from V and 2 bases from J; bases unmatched to any gene: 7. In DNA, the CDR3 is TGTGCCAGCAGTTTAGTCCGGGACAGGGGATGGCAAGAGACCCAGTACTTC. It specifies CASSLVRDRGWQETQYF.